A single sample is the source of the 8 T cell receptor beta chains below, sequenced in a study of blood T cell repertoires in COVID-19. TCRdb keeps only in-frame clones here, not all; method: immunoSEQ multiplex PCR. The sample gives tens of thousands of clones, roughly 80% of which show up once; roughly 7% is in the top ten. The sequencing input was peripheral blood. The receptors come from a human donor in a cohort sampled during active COVID-19.

This clone appeared once. V and J are TRBV4-3 and TRBJ1-1; possible D gene TRBD1, 6 bases. V dropped 4 bases and J dropped 6 bases, with 15 bases sitting between them. CDR1 is LGHNA, CDR2 YSLEER, per germline. This CDR3 region has 14 residues. The CDR3 sequence is CASSRGQLSAEAFF. DNA for the CDR3: TGCGCCAGCAGCCGAGGACAGCTCTCCGCTGAAGCTTTCTTT.

The CDR3 region is CASARGGQGSNEQYF. The DNA of the CDR3 is TGTGCCAGCGCTCGGGGAGGACAGGGGTCAAACGAGCAGTACTTC. The chain couples TRBV6-6 to TRBJ2-7, with TRBD1 identical over 9 bases. Trimming took 8 bases from V and 5 from J; bases not matched to a gene: 13. The CDR3 is made up of 15 amino acids. CDR1 is MNHNY, CDR2 SVGAGI, per germline (reference sequence).

The genes are TRBV2 and TRBJ2-7; 9 bases fit TRBD1. Germline assignment: CDR1 SNHLY and CDR2 FYNNEI. V trimming: 10 bases; J trimming: 4 bases; junction bases outside the gene matches: 8. This CDR3 contains 13 residues. As DNA, the CDR3 is TGTGCCAACGGACAGGGGCCGAGTTACGAGCAGTACTTC. Encoded protein: CANGQGPSYEQYF.

The genes are TRBV5-1 and TRBJ1-5, with TRBD1 identical over 8 bases. Germline V lookup: CDR1 SGHRS, CDR2 YFSETQ. J was trimmed by 1 base and V by 3 bases; bases with no gene match: 6. There are 16 residues in the CDR3. This CDR3 reads CASSSDRGESNQPQHF. The DNA of the CDR3 is TGCGCCAGCAGCTCCGACAGGGGAGAAAGCAATCAGCCCCAGCATTTT.

The V gene is TRBV5-4, the J gene TRBJ2-1; 10 positions match TRBD2. Germline trimming cut 6 bases from V and 8 bases from J; bases unmatched to any gene: 8. Germline V lookup: CDR1 SGHNT, CDR2 YYREEE (reference sequence). This CDR3 has 14 residues. The CDR3 sequence: CASMSGGASDEQFF. The CDR3 DNA sequence: TGTGCCAGCATGAGCGGGGGGGCCAGCGATGAGCAGTTCTTC.

This rearrangement joins TRBV25-1 to TRBJ1-3; D gene ambiguous. Trimming pared 6 bases from V and 2 bases from J, leaving 17 bases between. Germline V gene sequence: CDR1 MGHDK, CDR2 SYGVNS. The CDR3 is 16 amino acids. The CDR3 DNA sequence: TGTGCCAGCAGCCCCCTCCCCTTGACAACTGGAAACACCATATATTTT. It codes for CASSPLPLTTGNTIYF.

The chain links TRBV24-1 to TRBJ1-2; no firm D call. From germline, CDR1 is KGHDR and CDR2 SFDVKD. CDR3 length equals 13 residues. Trimming removed 4 bases from V and 4 bases from J, with 9 bases in between. CDR3 sequence: CATSDQTVYGYTF. CDR3 sequence (DNA): TGTGCCACCAGTGACCAAACAGTCTATGGCTACACCTTC.

The chain links TRBV7-9 to TRBJ1-1; weak D call: TRBD1 (6 bases). Trimming left V 4 bases short and J 1 base short, with 22 bases between. There are 18 residues in the CDR3. Germline V gene data show CDR1 as SEHNR and CDR2 as FQNEAQ (reference sequence). The CDR3 region is CASSSYVLTGTPNTEAFF. The DNA of the CDR3 is TGTGCCAGCAGCTCCTACGTCCTTACCGGGACACCGAACACTGAAGCTTTCTTT.